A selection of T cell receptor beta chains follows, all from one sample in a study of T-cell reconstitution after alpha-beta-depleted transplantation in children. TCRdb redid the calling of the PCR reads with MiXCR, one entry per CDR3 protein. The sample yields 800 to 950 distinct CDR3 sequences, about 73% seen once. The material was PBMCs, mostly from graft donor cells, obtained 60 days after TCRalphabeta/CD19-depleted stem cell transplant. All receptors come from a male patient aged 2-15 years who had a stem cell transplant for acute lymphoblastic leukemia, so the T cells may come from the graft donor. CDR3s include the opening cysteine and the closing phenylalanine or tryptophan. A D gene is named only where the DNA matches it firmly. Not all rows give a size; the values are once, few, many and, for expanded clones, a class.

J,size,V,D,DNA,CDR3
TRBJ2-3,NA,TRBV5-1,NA,TGCGCCAGCAGCTTGGCCGGGACAGATACGCAGTATTTT,CASSLAGTDTQYF
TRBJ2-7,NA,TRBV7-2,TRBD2,TGTGCCAGCAGCTTAGGGCGGGGGACCTCCTACGAGCAGTACTTC,CASSLGRGTSYEQYF
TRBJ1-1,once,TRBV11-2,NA,TGTGCCAGCAGCTTAGCCGGGGGAGGTGAAGCTTTCTTT,CASSLAGGGEAFF
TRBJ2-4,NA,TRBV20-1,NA,TGCAGTGCCCCAGGGAGACTAGCCAAAAACATTCAGTACTTC,CSAPGRLAKNIQYF
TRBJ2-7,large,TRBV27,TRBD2,TGTGCCAGCAGTTTTGCTAGCGGGACCTACGAGCAGTACTTC,CASSFASGTYEQYF
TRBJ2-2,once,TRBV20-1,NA,TGCAGTGCCCCCCAACTAGCCGGGGCCGGGGAGCTGTTTTTT,CSAPQLAGAGELFF
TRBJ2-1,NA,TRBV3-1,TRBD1,TGTGCCAGCAGCCCGGGGACAGGGTATTACAATGAGCAGTTCTTC,CASSPGTGYYNEQFF
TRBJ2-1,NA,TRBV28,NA,TGTGCCAGCAGTTGGCTACGGGATGAGCAGTTCTTC,CASSWLRDEQFF
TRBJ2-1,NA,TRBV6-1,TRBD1,TGTGCCAGCACCAACAGGGGGCCCAGGTCCTACAATGAGCAGTTCTTC,CASTNRGPRSYNEQFF
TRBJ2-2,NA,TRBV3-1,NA,TGTGCCAGCAGCCACGCCCACCGGACAGCAACCGGGGAGCTGTTTTTT,CASSHAHRTATGELFF
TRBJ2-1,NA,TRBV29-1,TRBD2,TGCAGCGCACCGGTTCACCTAGCGGGGAGCTCCTACAATGAGCAGTTCTTC,CSAPVHLAGSSYNEQFF
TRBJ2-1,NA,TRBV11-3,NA,TGTGCCAGCAGTAAGCCCCCGGACAATGAGCAGTTCTTC,CASSKPPDNEQFF